This T cell receptor beta chain is drawn from a study of T cell clonotyping in hematopoietic cell transplantation. General study results and limits: After transplant, recipient diversity fell while pathologically expanded clonotypes grew through day 180.

CDR3 length: 14 amino acids. With 4 bases clipped from V and 7 bases from J, the junction kept 6 bases outside the gene matches. Germline V gives CDR1 MNHEY, CDR2 SMNVEV (reference sequence). Only one count was recorded for this clone. Its antigen is as yet unknown. The data were produced by immunoSEQ multiplex PCR, yet TCRdb's version contains in-frame clones alone and is incomplete. This table holds approximately 14,000 clones, just over 95% found once. V and J are TRBV27 and TRBJ2-1, with 8 bases that match TRBD1. The sequencing here drew on peripheral blood mononuclear cells, taken 30 days after allogeneic stem cell transplant. This sequence originates from a female patient in her fifties or sixties who had an allogeneic stem cell transplant from an unrelated donor, so T cells may come from the graft donor. Some clones in this sample may be carry-over from other donors' samples. The CDR3 DNA sequence: TGTGCCAGCAGTTCCAGGGGGCGCCGAAATGAGCAGTTCTTC. Amino acid sequence: CASSSRGRRNEQFF.